The sequence of this T cell receptor (beta chain) was determined in a study of blood T cells in healthy people across ages. General study points: More naive CD4+ cells and higher diversity marked long-lived donors relative to aged donors.

V lost 4 bases, J lost 4 bases, and 11 bases lay in between. The length of the CDR3 is 14 residues. Germline assignment: CDR1 MGHRA and CDR2 YSYEKL. It was with a sample-barcoded 5' primer and a J-beta primer mix that a second PCR of roughly 7 to 12 cycles was run. Every sample gave at least 2.5 million paired-end reads containing CDR3. Via MiXCR, TCRdb re-called the 5' RACE reads, giving one row per CDR3 protein. The sample consists of 1.5 million to 1.8 million distinct CDR3 sequences, 42% of them appearing once. There are a few counts of this clonotype. Its antigen is not identified. Sequencing input: blood. The J gene is TRBJ1-5, the V gene TRBV4-1; D not resolved. The TCR was taken from a woman aged 18-29 years in good health. The CDR3 loop is CASSRDRLNQPQHF. The DNA of the CDR3 is TGCGCCAGCAGCCGCGATAGGCTAAATCAGCCCCAGCATTTT.